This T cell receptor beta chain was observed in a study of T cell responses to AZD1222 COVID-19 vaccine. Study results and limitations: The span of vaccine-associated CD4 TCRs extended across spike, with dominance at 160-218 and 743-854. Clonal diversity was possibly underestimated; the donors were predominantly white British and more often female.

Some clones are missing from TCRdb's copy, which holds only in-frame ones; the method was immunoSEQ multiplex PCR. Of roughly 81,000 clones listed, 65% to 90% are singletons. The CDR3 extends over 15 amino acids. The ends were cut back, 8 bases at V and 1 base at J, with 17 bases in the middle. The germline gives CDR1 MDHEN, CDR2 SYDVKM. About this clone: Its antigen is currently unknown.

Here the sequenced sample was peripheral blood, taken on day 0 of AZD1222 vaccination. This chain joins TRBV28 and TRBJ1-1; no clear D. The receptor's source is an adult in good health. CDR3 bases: TGTGCCAGCCACCGTGGGGAAGGGCCGAACACTGAAGCTTTCTTT. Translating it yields CASHRGEGPNTEAFF. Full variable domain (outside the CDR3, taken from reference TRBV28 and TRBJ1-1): DVKVTQSSRYLVKRTGEKVFLECVQDMDHENMFWYRQDPGLGLRLIYFSYDVKMKEKGDIPEGYSVSREKKERFSLILESASTNQTSMYLCASHRGEGPNTEAFFGQGTRLTVV.